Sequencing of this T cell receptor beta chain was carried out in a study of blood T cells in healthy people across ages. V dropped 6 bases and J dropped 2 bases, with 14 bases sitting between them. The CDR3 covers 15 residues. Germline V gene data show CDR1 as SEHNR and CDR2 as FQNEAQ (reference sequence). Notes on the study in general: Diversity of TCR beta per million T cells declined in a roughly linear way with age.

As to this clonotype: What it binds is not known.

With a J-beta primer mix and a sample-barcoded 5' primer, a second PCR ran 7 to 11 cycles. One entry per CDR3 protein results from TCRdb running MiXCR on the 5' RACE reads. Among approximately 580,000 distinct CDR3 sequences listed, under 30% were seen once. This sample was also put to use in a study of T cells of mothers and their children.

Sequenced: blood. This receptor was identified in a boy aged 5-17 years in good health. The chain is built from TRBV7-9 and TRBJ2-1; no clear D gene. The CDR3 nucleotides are TGTGCCAGCAGACTGGGCGCGCTAACCTACAATGAGCAGTTCTTC. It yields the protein CASRLGALTYNEQFF.